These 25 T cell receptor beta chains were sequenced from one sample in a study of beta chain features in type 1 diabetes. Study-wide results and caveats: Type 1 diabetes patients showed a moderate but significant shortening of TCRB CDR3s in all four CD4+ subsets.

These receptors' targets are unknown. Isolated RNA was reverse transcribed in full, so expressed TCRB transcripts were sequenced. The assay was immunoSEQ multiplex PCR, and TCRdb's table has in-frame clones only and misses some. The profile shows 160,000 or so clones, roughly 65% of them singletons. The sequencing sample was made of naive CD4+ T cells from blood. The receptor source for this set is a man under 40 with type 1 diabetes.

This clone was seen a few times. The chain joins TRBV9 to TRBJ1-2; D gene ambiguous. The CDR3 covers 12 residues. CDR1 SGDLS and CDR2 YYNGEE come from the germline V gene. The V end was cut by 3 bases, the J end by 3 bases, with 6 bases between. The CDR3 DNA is TGTGCCAGCAGCGCGGCGGACTATGGCTACACCTTC. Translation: CASSAADYGYTF.

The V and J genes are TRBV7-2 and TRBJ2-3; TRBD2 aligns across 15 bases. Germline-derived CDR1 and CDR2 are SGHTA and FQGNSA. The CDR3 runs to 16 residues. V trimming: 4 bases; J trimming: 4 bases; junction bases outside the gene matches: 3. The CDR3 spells CASSSRTSGGADTQYF. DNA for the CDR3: TGTGCCAGCAGCTCTAGGACTAGCGGGGGGGCAGATACGCAGTATTTT.

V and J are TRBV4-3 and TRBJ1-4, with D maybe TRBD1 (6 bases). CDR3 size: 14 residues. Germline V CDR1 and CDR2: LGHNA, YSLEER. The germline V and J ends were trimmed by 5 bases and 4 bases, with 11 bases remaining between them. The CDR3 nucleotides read TGCGCCAGCAGCGCCAGGGGCCTTAATGAAAAACTGTTTTTT. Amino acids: CASSARGLNEKLFF.

CDR3 nucleotide sequence: TGTGCCAGCAGCATTCTAAGGAATGAGCAGTTCTTC. This translates into CASSILRNEQFF. V usage is TRBV7-2 and J usage is TRBJ2-1; D remains ambiguous. This CDR3 is 12 amino acids long. V lost 5 bases to trimming and J lost 7 bases, with 9 bases between them. Germline assignment: CDR1 SGHTA and CDR2 FQGNSA.

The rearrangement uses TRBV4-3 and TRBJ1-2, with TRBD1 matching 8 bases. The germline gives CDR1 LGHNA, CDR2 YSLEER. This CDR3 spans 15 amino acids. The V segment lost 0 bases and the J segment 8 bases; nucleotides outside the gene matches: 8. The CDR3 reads CASSQDLQGALGYTF. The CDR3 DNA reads TGCGCCAGCAGCCAAGATTTGCAGGGGGCACTCGGCTACACCTTC.

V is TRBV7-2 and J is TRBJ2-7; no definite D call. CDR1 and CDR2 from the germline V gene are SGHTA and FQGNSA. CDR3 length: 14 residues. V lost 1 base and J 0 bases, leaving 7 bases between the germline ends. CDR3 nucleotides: TGTGCCAGCAGCTTAGGCGGAACCTCCTACGAGCAGTACTTC. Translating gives CASSLGGTSYEQYF.

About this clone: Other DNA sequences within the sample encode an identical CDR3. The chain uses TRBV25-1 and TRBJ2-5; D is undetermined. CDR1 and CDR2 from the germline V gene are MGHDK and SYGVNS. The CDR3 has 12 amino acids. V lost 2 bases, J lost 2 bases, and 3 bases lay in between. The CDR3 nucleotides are TGTGCCAGCAGTGAACAGCAAGAGACCCAGTACTTC. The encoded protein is CASSEQQETQYF.

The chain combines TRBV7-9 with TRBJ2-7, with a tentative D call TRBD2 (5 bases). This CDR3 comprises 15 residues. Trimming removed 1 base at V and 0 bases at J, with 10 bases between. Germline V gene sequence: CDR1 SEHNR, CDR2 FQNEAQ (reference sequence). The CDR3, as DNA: TGTGCCAGCAGCTTAGTATTCCGGGACTCCTACGAGCAGTACTTC. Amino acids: CASSLVFRDSYEQYF.

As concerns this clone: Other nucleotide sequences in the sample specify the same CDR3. The CDR3 DNA reads TGTGCCAGCTCACCTGGACAAAACACTGAAGCTTTCTTT. This codes for CASSPGQNTEAFF. J is TRBJ1-1 and V is TRBV18, with D tentatively TRBD1 (5 bases). This CDR3 has 13 residues. Between the trimmed V and J ends, which lost 3 bases and 2 bases, there was a span of 7 bases. In germline, CDR1 is KGHSH, CDR2 LQKENI.

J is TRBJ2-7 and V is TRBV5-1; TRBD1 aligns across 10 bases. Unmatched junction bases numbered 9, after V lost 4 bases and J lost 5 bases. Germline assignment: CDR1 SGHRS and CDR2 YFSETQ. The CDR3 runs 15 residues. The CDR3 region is CASSTTGTGVDEQYF. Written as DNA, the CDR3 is TGCGCCAGCAGCACAACCGGGACAGGGGTCGACGAGCAGTACTTC.

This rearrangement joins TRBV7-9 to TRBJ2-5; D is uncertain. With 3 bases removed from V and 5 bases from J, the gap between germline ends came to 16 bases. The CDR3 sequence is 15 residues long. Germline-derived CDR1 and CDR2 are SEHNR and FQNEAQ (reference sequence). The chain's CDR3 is CASSLDLVPAETQYF. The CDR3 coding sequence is TGTGCCAGCAGCTTGGATCTGGTCCCCGCGGAGACCCAGTACTTC.

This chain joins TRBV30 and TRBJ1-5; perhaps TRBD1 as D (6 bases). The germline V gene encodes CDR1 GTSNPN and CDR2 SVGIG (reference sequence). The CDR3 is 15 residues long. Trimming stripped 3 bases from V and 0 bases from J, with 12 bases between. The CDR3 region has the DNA TGTGCCTGGAGCCGGGACAACTATAGCAATCAGCCCCAGCATTTT. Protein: CAWSRDNYSNQPQHF.

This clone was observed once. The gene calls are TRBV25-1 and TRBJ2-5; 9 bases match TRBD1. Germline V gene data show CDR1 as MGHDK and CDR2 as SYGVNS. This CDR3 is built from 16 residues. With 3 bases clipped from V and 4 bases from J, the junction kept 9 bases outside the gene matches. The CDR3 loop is CASSDTPGQGGETQYF. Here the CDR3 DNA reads TGTGCCAGCAGTGATACCCCGGGACAGGGTGGAGAGACCCAGTACTTC.

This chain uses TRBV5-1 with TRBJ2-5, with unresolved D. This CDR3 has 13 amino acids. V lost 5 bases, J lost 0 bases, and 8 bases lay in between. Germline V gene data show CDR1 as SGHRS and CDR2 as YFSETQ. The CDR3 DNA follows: TGCGCCAGCAGATTAGACAACCAAGAGACCCAGTACTTC. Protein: CASRLDNQETQYF.

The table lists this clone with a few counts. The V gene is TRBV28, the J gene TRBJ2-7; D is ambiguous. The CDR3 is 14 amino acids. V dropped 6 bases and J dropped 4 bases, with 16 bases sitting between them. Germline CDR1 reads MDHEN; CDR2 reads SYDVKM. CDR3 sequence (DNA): TGTGCCAGCAGCTCACACCCTGAGTCATACGAGCAGTACTTC. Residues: CASSSHPESYEQYF.

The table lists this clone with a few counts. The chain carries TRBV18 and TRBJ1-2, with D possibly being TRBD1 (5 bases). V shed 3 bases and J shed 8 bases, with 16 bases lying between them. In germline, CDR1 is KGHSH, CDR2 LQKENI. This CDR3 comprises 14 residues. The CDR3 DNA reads TGTGCCAGCTCACCCGGGACCAGACACGAGGGCTACACCTTC. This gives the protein CASSPGTRHEGYTF.

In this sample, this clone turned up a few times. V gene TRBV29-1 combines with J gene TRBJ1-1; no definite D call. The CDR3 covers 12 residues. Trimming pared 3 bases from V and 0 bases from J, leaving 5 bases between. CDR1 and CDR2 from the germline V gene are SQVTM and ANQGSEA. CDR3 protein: CSVDELNTEAFF. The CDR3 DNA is TGCAGCGTTGACGAATTGAACACTGAAGCTTTCTTT. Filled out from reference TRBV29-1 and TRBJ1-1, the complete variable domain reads SAVISQKPSRDICQRGTSLTIQCQVDSQVTMMFWYRQQPGQSLTLIATANQGSEATYESGFVIDKFPISRPNLTFSTLTVSNMSPEDSSIYLCSVDELNTEAFFGQGTRLTVV.

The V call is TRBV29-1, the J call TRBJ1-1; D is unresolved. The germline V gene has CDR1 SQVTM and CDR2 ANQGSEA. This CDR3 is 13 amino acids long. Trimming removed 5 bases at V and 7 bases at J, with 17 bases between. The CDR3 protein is CSVSRKRELEAFF. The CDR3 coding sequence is TGCAGCGTTTCCAGGAAAAGAGAACTTGAAGCTTTCTTT. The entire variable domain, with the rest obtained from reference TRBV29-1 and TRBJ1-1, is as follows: SAVISQKPSRDICQRGTSLTIQCQVDSQVTMMFWYRQQPGQSLTLIATANQGSEATYESGFVIDKFPISRPNLTFSTLTVSNMSPEDSSIYLCSVSRKRELEAFFGQGTRLTVV.

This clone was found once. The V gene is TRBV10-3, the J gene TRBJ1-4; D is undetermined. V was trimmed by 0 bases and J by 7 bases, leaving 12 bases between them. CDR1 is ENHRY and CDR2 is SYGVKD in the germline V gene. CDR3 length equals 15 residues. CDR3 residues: CAISESTGILEKLFF. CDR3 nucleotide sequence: TGTGCCATCAGTGAGTCGACTGGAATTCTTGAAAAACTGTTTTTT.

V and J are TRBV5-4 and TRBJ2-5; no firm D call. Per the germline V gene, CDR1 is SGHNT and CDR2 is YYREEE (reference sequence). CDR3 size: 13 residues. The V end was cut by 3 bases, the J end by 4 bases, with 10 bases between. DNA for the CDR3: TGTGCCAGCAGCTCGTCTAATCCAGAGACCCAGTACTTC. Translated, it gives CASSSSNPETQYF.

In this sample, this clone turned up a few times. CDR3 DNA: TGCAGCGTTGATGTTGTAGATACGCAGTATTTT. This gives the protein CSVDVVDTQYF. This sequence joins TRBV29-1 and TRBJ2-3; no definite D call. V was cut by 3 bases and J by 5 bases, with 6 bases left in between. The CDR3 loop spans 11 amino acids. CDR1 is SQVTM, CDR2 ANQGSEA, per germline.

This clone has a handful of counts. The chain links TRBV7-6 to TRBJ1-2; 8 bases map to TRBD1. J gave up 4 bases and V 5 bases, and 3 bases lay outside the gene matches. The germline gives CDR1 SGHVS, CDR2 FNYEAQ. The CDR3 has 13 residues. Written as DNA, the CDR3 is TGTGCCAGCAGCAATCAGGGGGCCTATGGCTACACCTTC. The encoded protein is CASSNQGAYGYTF.

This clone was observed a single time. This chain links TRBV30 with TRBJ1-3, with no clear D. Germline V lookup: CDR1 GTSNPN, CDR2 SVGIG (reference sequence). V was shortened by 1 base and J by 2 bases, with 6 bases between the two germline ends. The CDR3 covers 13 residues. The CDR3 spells CAWSDLAGNTIYF. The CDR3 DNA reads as TGTGCCTGGAGTGACTTGGCTGGAAACACCATATATTTT.

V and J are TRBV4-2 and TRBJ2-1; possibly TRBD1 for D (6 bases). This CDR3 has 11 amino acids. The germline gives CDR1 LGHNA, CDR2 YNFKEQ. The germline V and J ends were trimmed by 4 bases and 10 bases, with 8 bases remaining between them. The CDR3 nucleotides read TGTGCCAGCAGCCCCGGGACAGAGCAGTTCTTC. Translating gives CASSPGTEQFF.

CDR3 bases: TGTGCCTGGGACGTCTTGACCAGGACTGAAGCTTTCTTT. Translating gives CAWDVLTRTEAFF. The V call is TRBV30, the J call TRBJ1-1, with D unresolved. CDR3 length: 13 amino acids. CDR1 and CDR2 (germline): GTSNPN, SVGIG (reference sequence). V was shortened by 5 bases and J by 5 bases, with 15 bases between the two germline ends.